This T cell receptor beta chain is from a study of T cells and Merkel cell carcinoma outcomes. Study-wide results and caveats: Merkel cell carcinoma outcomes were reportedly predicted by repertoire and T-cell density.

Method: immunoSEQ multiplex PCR; TCRdb's copy keeps in-frame clones and lacks some. The data show some 19,000 clones, with almost 85% seen just once and 3% to 3.5% held by the top ten. About this clone itself: Its target is unknown.

Germline assignment: CDR1 SNHLY and CDR2 FYNNEI. The CDR3 totals 16 residues. Trimming removed 6 bases from V and 4 bases from J, with 21 bases in between. This chain uses TRBV2 with TRBJ2-5, with D maybe TRBD2 (6 bases). The TCR sequence derives from a human donor with Merkel cell carcinoma. Sequenced: tumor tissue from Merkel cell carcinoma. In DNA, the CDR3 is TGTGCCAGCAGCGCAGAGGGATGGTGGAGGGGAGAGACCCAGTACTTC. Translating it yields CASSAEGWWRGETQYF.